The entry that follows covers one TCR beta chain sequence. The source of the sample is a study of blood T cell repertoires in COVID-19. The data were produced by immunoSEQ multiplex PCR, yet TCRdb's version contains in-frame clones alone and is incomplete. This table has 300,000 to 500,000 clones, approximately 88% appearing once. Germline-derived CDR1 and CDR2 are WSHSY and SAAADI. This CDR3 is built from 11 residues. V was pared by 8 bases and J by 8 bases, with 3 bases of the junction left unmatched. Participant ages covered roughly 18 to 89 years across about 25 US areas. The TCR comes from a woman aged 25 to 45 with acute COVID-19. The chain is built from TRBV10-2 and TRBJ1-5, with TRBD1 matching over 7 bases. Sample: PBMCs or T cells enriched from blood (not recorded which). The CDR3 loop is CASLQGKPQHF. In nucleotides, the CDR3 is TGCGCCAGCTTACAGGGGAAGCCCCAGCATTTT.